These 21 T cell receptor beta chains share one sample of origin, sequenced in a study of response to subunit inactivated influenza vaccine. TCRdb processed the RT-PCR reads anew with MiXCR; each CDR3 protein has one entry. The table lists 500,000 to 700,000 distinct CDR3 sequences, under 25% of them singletons, with approximately 3% in the top ten. These data were also reused for a study on T cells expressing NK-cell markers. That work states: Researchers built TCR beta cDNA using 5'RACE template switching with UMIs.

The sample in question was CD4+ T cells sorted from PBMCs, obtained less than 13 days after vaccination. These receptors all stem from a man between 50 and 59 years old who received an inactivated influenza vaccine.

This sequence joins TRBV4-3 and TRBJ2-3; 7 bases match TRBD1. The CDR3 is made up of 16 amino acids. The junction had 9 bases not matched to a gene; V was cut back by 4 bases and J by 2 bases. Looked up from germline, CDR1 is LGHNA and CDR2 is YSLEER. CDR3 in DNA: TGCGCCAGCAGCCCAGAGGGACAGCCGTACACAGATACGCAGTATTTT. Residues: CASSPEGQPYTDTQYF.

V and J are TRBV24-1 and TRBJ2-1, with D possibly matching TRBD1 (6 bases). CDR3 length: 13 residues. Germline CDR1 is KGHDR and CDR2 is SFDVKD. V gave up 5 bases and J gave up 5 bases, with 9 bases separating them. The CDR3 coding sequence is TGTGCCACCAGTGTTTCAGGGGACAATGAGCAGTTCTTC. This encodes CATSVSGDNEQFF.

The chain carries TRBV11-3 and TRBJ2-7; the match to TRBD1 covers 7 bases. The CDR3 has 13 residues. The germline CDR1 and CDR2 sequences are SGHNT and YENEEA. V dropped 5 bases and J dropped 4; count of bases not matched to a gene: 5. CDR3 in amino acids: CASSEYRGYEQYF. The CDR3 bases are TGTGCCAGCAGCGAATACAGGGGTTACGAGCAGTACTTC.

The chain carries TRBV4-3 and TRBJ1-2, with no clear D. Germline lookup yields CDR1 LGHNA and CDR2 YSLEER. The CDR3 length is 13 residues. The germline V and J ends were trimmed by 6 bases and 0 bases, with 8 bases remaining between them. The CDR3 region has the DNA TGCGCCAGCAGTCGTAGTTCTAACTATGGCTACACCTTC. Translation gives CASSRSSNYGYTF.

This clonotype was seen more than once but under ten times. V is TRBV20-1 and J is TRBJ1-4; D unclear. V gave up 2 bases and J gave up 4 bases, with 8 bases separating them. CDR1 is DFQATT and CDR2 is SNEGSKA in the germline V gene (reference sequence). The CDR3 length is 13 residues. This CDR3 is CSARNPFNEKLFF. CDR3 nucleotides: TGCAGTGCTAGAAATCCTTTTAATGAAAAACTGTTTTTT.

There are many counts of this clonotype. The chain couples TRBV9 to TRBJ2-2; D perhaps matches TRBD2 (6 bases). The CDR3 length is 14 residues. Germline assignment: CDR1 SGDLS and CDR2 YYNGEE. Trimming left V 0 bases short and J 6 bases short, with 9 bases between. The CDR3 here is CASSVEPGAGELFF. Here the CDR3 DNA reads TGTGCCAGCAGCGTAGAGCCGGGGGCCGGGGAGCTGTTTTTT.

CDR3 bases: TGTGCCACCAGTGATCCAGGCAATGAGCAGTTCTTC. Protein: CATSDPGNEQFF. The chain recombines TRBV24-1 with TRBJ2-1; D uncertain. This CDR3 has 12 amino acids. The V end was cut by 3 bases, the J end by 6 bases, with 5 bases between. Germline CDR1 is KGHDR and CDR2 is SFDVKD.

This clonotype was counted between two and nine times. V usage is TRBV29-1 and J usage is TRBJ1-1; D perhaps matches TRBD1 (5 bases). V lost 4 bases and J 11 bases, leaving 20 bases between the germline ends. Germline lookup yields CDR1 SQVTM and CDR2 ANQGSEA. The CDR3 extends over 13 amino acids. The CDR3 protein is CSVGGAREASAFF. DNA for the CDR3: TGCAGCGTTGGAGGGGCCCGGGAGGCGTCGGCTTTCTTT.

This chain uses TRBV19 with TRBJ2-5, with D possibly being TRBD1 (5 bases). Trimming took off 1 base at V and 2 bases at J, with 8 bases between the two ends. The CDR3 sequence is 14 residues long. Per germline, CDR1 LNHDA and CDR2 SQIVND (reference sequence). The CDR3 sequence is CASSIAGIQETQYF. The CDR3 DNA sequence: TGTGCCAGTAGTATAGCAGGGATTCAAGAGACCCAGTACTTC. Looking up the rest from reference TRBV19 and TRBJ2-5 gives the full variable domain: DGGITQSPKYLFRKEGQNVTLSCEQNLNHDAMYWYRQDPGQGLRLIYYSQIVNDFQKGDIAEGYSVSREKKESFPLTVTSAQKNPTAFYLCASSIAGIQETQYFGPGTRLLVL.

This clonotype was picked up a small number of times. This chain links TRBV4-3 with TRBJ2-3; D possibly corresponds to TRBD2 (6 bases). V lost 4 bases and J lost 1, with 18 bases in between. Germline V gene sequence: CDR1 LGHNA, CDR2 YSLEER. The CDR3 covers 17 residues. CDR3 loop: CASSLLPSGGGTDTQYF. The CDR3 coding sequence is TGCGCCAGCAGCCTCCTTCCCAGCGGAGGGGGCACAGATACGCAGTATTTT.

V and J are TRBV6-1 and TRBJ2-7; D unresolved. Trimming left V 6 bases short and J 2 bases short, with 17 bases between. Germline assignment: CDR1 MNHNS and CDR2 SASEGT. CDR3 length: 15 amino acids. The CDR3 protein is CASSLEMGRTYEQYF. The CDR3 DNA follows: TGTGCCAGCAGCTTGGAGATGGGCAGGACCTACGAGCAGTACTTC.

As DNA, the CDR3 is TGTGCCAGCAGCACTTGGGGACCCTCAGATACGCAGTATTTT. Translation gives CASSTWGPSDTQYF. V is TRBV6-2 or TRBV6-3 and J is TRBJ2-3; D is perhaps TRBD1 or TRBD2 (5 bases each). Germline values: CDR1 MNHEY, CDR2 SVGEGT. Trimming stripped 6 bases from V and 4 bases from J, with 14 bases between. The CDR3 contains 14 residues.

This clonotype was counted a single time. The gene calls are TRBV5-1 and TRBJ2-1; 7 positions match TRBD2. The length of the CDR3 is 15 residues. J was trimmed by 7 bases and V by 3 bases; bases with no gene match: 10. The germline V gene encodes CDR1 SGHRS and CDR2 YFSETQ. The CDR3 bases are TGCGCCAGCAGCTCGGTACCCGGGACTATAAATGAGCAGTTCTTC. It yields the protein CASSSVPGTINEQFF.

The genes are TRBV7-2 and TRBJ2-7; 8 nucleotides agree with TRBD1. With 5 bases clipped from V and 2 bases from J, the junction kept 8 bases outside the gene matches. Germline CDR1 reads SGHTA; CDR2 reads FQGNSA. The CDR3 consists of 15 residues. The CDR3 nucleotides are TGTGCCAGCAGCGATGGACAGGGAGGAACCTACGAGCAGTACTTC. Protein sequence: CASSDGQGGTYEQYF.

This clonotype turned up a few times. The genes are TRBV10-3 and TRBJ1-1; D is unresolved. The CDR3 has 12 residues. V was pared by 5 bases and J by 5 bases, with 9 bases between. CDR1 and CDR2 (germline): ENHRY, SYGVKD. The CDR3 is CAISRSGTEAFF. DNA of the CDR3: TGTGCCATCAGTAGGAGTGGGACTGAAGCTTTCTTT.

A few counts support this clonotype. The chain has TRBV20-1 and TRBJ1-5; TRBD1 is a possible D gene (5 bases). The V gene lost 1 base and the J gene lost 5 bases, with 15 bases spanning the gap. The CDR3 is 15 amino acids. Germline CDR1 reads DFQATT; CDR2 reads SNEGSKA (reference sequence). In nucleotides, the CDR3 is TGCAGTGCTAGAGGTCGCAGGGTGGGGCATCAGCCCCAGCATTTT. Protein sequence: CSARGRRVGHQPQHF.

The genes are TRBV20-1 and TRBJ2-1; 13 bases fit TRBD2. The CDR3 covers 15 residues. Losses at the gene ends were 5 bases for V and 1 base for J; bases not matched to a gene: 2. In germline, CDR1 is DFQATT, CDR2 SNEGSKA (reference sequence). CDR3 sequence (DNA): TGCAGTGCTTGGACTAGCGGGAGATCCTACAATGAGCAGTTCTTC. This sequence encodes CSAWTSGRSYNEQFF.

The chain couples TRBV3-1 to TRBJ1-1, with 9 bases aligning to TRBD1. CDR1 is LGHDT and CDR2 is YNNKEL in the germline V gene (reference sequence). The CDR3 spans 13 residues. V dropped 6 bases and J dropped 3; count of bases not matched to a gene: 2. DNA for the CDR3: TGTGCCAGCAGACAGGGGGCTTACACTGAAGCTTTCTTT. The encoded protein is CASRQGAYTEAFF.

This clonotype was counted many times. The CDR3 loop reads CASSLSLAGTDTQYF. CDR3 nucleotides: TGTGCCAGCAGCTTAAGTCTAGCGGGAACCGATACGCAGTATTTT. The chain combines TRBV11-2 with TRBJ2-3; 9 bases map to TRBD2. Germline trimming cut 2 bases from V and 6 bases from J; bases unmatched to any gene: 6. This CDR3 is 15 amino acids long. Germline CDR1 SGHAT, CDR2 FQNNGV.

A remark on this clonotype: One junction end does not reproduce the germline sequence, and a read error may be involved. The rearrangement joins TRBV7-7 to TRBJ2-2, with TRBD1 matching 9 bases. Germline V gives CDR1 SSHAT, CDR2 FNYEAQ (reference sequence). The CDR3 is 17 residues long. The DNA for the CDR3 is TGTGCTAGCAGCTTAGCTCCCCCCGGGACAGGGAACGGGGAGCTGTTTTTT. Protein sequence: CASSLAPPGTGNGELFF.

This clonotype was detected a few times. The chain couples TRBV28 to TRBJ2-7; no firm D call. V was clipped by 2 bases and J by 7 bases, with 9 bases between them. The CDR3 length is 12 residues. Per germline, CDR1 MDHEN and CDR2 SYDVKM. CDR3: CASSLPRREQYF. For the CDR3, the DNA is TGTGCCAGCAGTTTACCGCGGCGGGAGCAGTACTTC.